These 9 T cell receptor beta chains originate from one sample sequenced in a study of blood T cells in healthy people across ages (dated by TCRdb to the mid-2010s). Library creation used 5' RACE. The instrument given in TCRdb is Illumina HiSeq 2500. A second PCR of roughly 7 to 12 cycles was performed with a sample-barcoded 5' primer and a J-beta primer mix. Using fastp at Q25 and MiXCR, TCRdb reprocessed the public reads and kept productive beta chains. Here each entry gathers all rows of one CDR3 protein and keeps the most common genes and DNA. This sample has 750,000 or so distinct CDR3 sequences in its table, and 20% to 30% of those were observed once. 9.4% of the sample lies in the top ten. This sample was also put to use in a study of T cells of mothers and their children.

The sample was blood. The receptors were sampled from a boy between 10 and 17 years old in good health.

About this clonotype itself: An end of the junction differs from the germline gene, which may be a read error. This CDR3 reads CASPPGDLNANTGEPFF. DNA of the CDR3: TGTGCCAGCCCCCCCGGGGACTTAAACGCGAACACCGGGGAGCCGTTTTTT. The chain joins TRBV12-3 or TRBV12-4 to TRBJ2-2, with a tentative D call TRBD2 (6 bases). The CDR3 is 17 residues long.

This clonotype was seen just once. The chain links TRBV12-3 or TRBV12-4 to TRBJ2-3, with 7 bases aligning to TRBD2. The V and J ends lost 3 bases and 4 bases, in that order; junction bases with no gene match: 1. This CDR3 comprises 13 residues. As DNA, the CDR3 is TGTGCCAGCAGTTTTGGACTAGCAGATACGCAGTATTTT. It translates to CASSFGLADTQYF.

The J gene is TRBJ2-7, the V gene TRBV7-9; D may be TRBD1 (6 bases). Trimming pared 4 bases from V and 6 bases from J, leaving 19 bases between. The CDR3 sequence is 15 residues long. In germline, CDR1 is SEHNR, CDR2 FQNEAQ (reference sequence). CDR3 nucleotide sequence: TGTGCCAGCAGCTCTCCTGGTACAGGGTCAGGCGAGCAGTACTTC. This encodes CASSSPGTGSGEQYF. Drawing the rest from reference TRBV7-9 and TRBJ2-7, the complete variable domain is DTGVSQNPRHKITKRGQNVTFRCDPISEHNRLYWYRQTLGQGPEFLTYFQNEAQLEKSRLLSDRFSAERPKGSFSTLEIQRTEQGDSAMYLCASSSPGTGSGEQYFGPGTRLTVT.

The chain uses TRBV29-1 and TRBJ1-2; 9 nucleotides line up with TRBD1. Germline CDR1 and CDR2: SQVTM and ANQGSEA. The CDR3 runs to 11 residues. V lost 5 bases, J lost 7 bases, and 2 bases stayed unmatched. The CDR3 here is CSVPDRGGYTF. The CDR3 nucleotides read TGCAGCGTTCCGGACAGGGGTGGCTACACCTTC.

This clonotype turned up a few times. J is TRBJ1-5 and V is TRBV15; D gene ambiguous. Germline CDR1 is LNHNV and CDR2 is YYDKDF (reference sequence). Trimming took off 1 base at V and 0 bases at J, with 10 bases between the two ends. This CDR3 region has 16 residues. CDR3 loop: CATSRVGFASNQPQHF. The CDR3, as DNA: TGTGCCACCAGCAGAGTCGGGTTTGCTAGCAATCAGCCCCAGCATTTT.

The sample holds a few counts of this clonotype. V and J are TRBV3-1 and TRBJ2-5; 11 positions agree with TRBD2. The J call may be mistaken, given a closer DNA end match to TRBJ2-7. The CDR3 length is 16 residues. Germline CDR1 reads LGHDT; CDR2 reads YNNKEL (reference sequence). CDR3 protein: CASSYGLAGSSYEQYF. The DNA for the CDR3 is TGTGCCAGCAGCTACGGACTAGCGGGCTCCTCCTACGAGCAGTACTTC.

A few counts support this clonotype. The rearrangement links TRBV4-2 to TRBJ2-5, with D possibly matching TRBD2 (6 bases). Judging by the DNA end, TRBJ2-1 fits better; the J call may be wrong. The germline gives CDR1 LGHNA, CDR2 YNFKEQ. The CDR3 is 16 residues long. The CDR3 nucleotides are TGTGCCAGCAGCCAAAGACCGGGGGTGGGGAACAATGAGCAGTTCTTC. It codes for CASSQRPGVGNNEQFF.

This clonotype occurred many times. The V gene is TRBV28, the J gene TRBJ2-4, with D hard to call. Trimming took 4 bases from V and 1 from J, leaving 11 bases between them. The CDR3 extends over 15 amino acids. CDR1 and CDR2 from the germline V gene are MDHEN and SYDVKM. Written as DNA, the CDR3 is TGTGCCAGCAGTTCCACCGGTTCGGCCAAAAACATTCAGTACTTC. It yields the protein CASSSTGSAKNIQYF.

Of note for this clonotype: The junction and the germline gene differ at one end; a read error may be behind it. J is TRBJ2-3 and V is TRBV7-9; no clear D. The CDR3 sequence is 14 residues long. Per the germline V gene, CDR1 is SEHNR and CDR2 is FQNEAQ (reference sequence). CDR3 in DNA: TGTGCCCGCAGCTTAGGTACAGGCACAGATACGCAGTATTTT. Translating it yields CARSLGTGTDTQYF.